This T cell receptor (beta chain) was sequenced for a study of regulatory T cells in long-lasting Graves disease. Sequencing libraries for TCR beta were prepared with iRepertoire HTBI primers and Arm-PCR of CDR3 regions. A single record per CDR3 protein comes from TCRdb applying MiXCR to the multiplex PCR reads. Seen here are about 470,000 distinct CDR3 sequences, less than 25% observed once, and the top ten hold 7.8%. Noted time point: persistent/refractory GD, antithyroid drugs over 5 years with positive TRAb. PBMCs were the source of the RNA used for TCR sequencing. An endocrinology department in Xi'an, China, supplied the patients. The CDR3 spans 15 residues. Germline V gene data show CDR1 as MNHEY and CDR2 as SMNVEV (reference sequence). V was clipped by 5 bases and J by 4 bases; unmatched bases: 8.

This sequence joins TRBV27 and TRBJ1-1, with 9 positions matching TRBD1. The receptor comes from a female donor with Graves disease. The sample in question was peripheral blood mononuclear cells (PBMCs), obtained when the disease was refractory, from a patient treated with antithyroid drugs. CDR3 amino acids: CASSRTGGLGTEAFF. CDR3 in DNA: TGTGCCAGCAGTCGTACAGGGGGCTTAGGCACTGAAGCTTTCTTT.